Below are 26 T cell receptor beta chains sequenced from a single sample in a study of blood T cell repertoires in COVID-19. Using immunoSEQ multiplex PCR, the repertoire was profiled, and TCRdb retains in-frame clones only, with some absent. The sample has about 130,000 clones, about 88% seen once. Sequenced input: peripheral blood. These receptor sequences come from a woman at least 80 years old with acute or convalescent COVID-19.

The V and J genes are TRBV7-2 and TRBJ2-1; 12 nucleotides line up with TRBD2. Germline CDR1 SGHTA, CDR2 FQGNSA. The CDR3 loop spans 14 amino acids. V trimming: 4 bases; J trimming: 6 bases; junction bases outside the gene matches: 1. DNA for the CDR3: TGTGCCAGCAGCTCTAGCGGGAGGGGCAATGAGCAGTTCTTC. Protein product: CASSSSGRGNEQFF.

This rearrangement joins TRBV7-2 to TRBJ2-7, with 11 bases that match TRBD2. This CDR3 is 13 amino acids long. Germline loops: CDR1 SGHTA, CDR2 FQGNSA. V gave up 5 bases and J gave up 9 bases; unmatched junction bases: 6. CDR3 coding DNA: TGTGCCAGCAGCACCTGGACTAGCGGGCGGCAGTACTTC. Translation gives CASSTWTSGRQYF.

The V gene is TRBV5-4, the J gene TRBJ2-3; TRBD2 matches at 7 bases. Per the germline V gene, CDR1 is SGHNT and CDR2 is YYREEE (reference sequence). Unmatched junction bases numbered 9, after V lost 4 bases and J lost 4 bases. The CDR3 sequence is 15 residues long. The CDR3 spells CASSRAGLGADTQYF. The CDR3 DNA follows: TGTGCCAGCAGCCGAGCGGGGCTCGGCGCAGATACGCAGTATTTT.

The CDR3 DNA reads TGCAGCGTTGAAGTGGGCGGGGGGCACACAGATACGCAGTATTTT. This gives the protein CSVEVGGGHTDTQYF. The chain recombines TRBV29-1 with TRBJ2-3; 8 bases fit TRBD2. The germline gives CDR1 SQVTM, CDR2 ANQGSEA. This CDR3 region has 15 residues. Germline trimming cut 1 base from V and 2 bases from J; bases unmatched to any gene: 5.

The chain joins TRBV7-8 to TRBJ1-4, with D unresolved. CDR3 size: 19 residues. Trimming shortened V by 3 bases and J by 0 bases, and 20 bases separated the two germline ends. CDR1 is SGHVS and CDR2 is FQNEAQ in the germline V gene. In DNA, the CDR3 is TGTGCCAGCAGCTTTAATACAGAAGCTCTCTACACAACTAATGAAAAACTGTTTTTT. This translates into CASSFNTEALYTTNEKLFF. Using reference TRBV7-8 and TRBJ1-4 for the parts outside the CDR3, the full variable domain is GAGVSQSPRYKVAKRGQDVALRCDPISGHVSLFWYQQALGQGPEFLTYFQNEAQLDKSGLPSDRFFAERPEGSVSTLKIQRTQQEDSAVYLCASSFNTEALYTTNEKLFFGSGTQLSVL.

The chain uses TRBV7-9 and TRBJ2-1; a possible D gene is TRBD2 (5 bases). From germline, CDR1 is SEHNR and CDR2 FQNEAQ (reference sequence). Trimming shortened V by 1 base and J by 5 bases, and 6 bases separated the two germline ends. The CDR3 sequence is 13 residues long. The CDR3 bases are TGTGCCAGCAGCTTAGACGGGAACAATGAGCAGTTCTTC. Protein sequence: CASSLDGNNEQFF.

The gene calls are TRBV7-8 and TRBJ2-7; tentative D call: TRBD2 (5 bases). The germline CDR1 and CDR2 sequences are SGHVS and FQNEAQ. V lost 2 bases, J lost 2 bases, and 10 bases lay in between. This CDR3 is built from 14 residues. The chain's CDR3 is CASSLSGIAYEQYF. CDR3 coding DNA: TGTGCCAGCAGCTTATCCGGGATCGCCTACGAGCAGTACTTC.

V is TRBV9 and J is TRBJ2-3; 9 bases fit TRBD2. The CDR3 is made up of 18 amino acids. Trimming removed 4 bases from V and 0 bases from J; junction bases left unmatched: 12. Germline V gene sequence: CDR1 SGDLS, CDR2 YYNGEE. The CDR3 nucleotides are TGTGCCAGCAGCCGCGCCGGCGGGGCGGGGGGGAGCACAGATACGCAGTATTTT. Translating it yields CASSRAGGAGGSTDTQYF.

Comment on this clone: The same CDR3 is also encoded by other DNA sequences in this sample. V and J are TRBV7-3 and TRBJ2-3; D unresolved. Trimming cost V 3 bases and J 3 bases, with 10 bases left between them. In germline, CDR1 is SGHTA, CDR2 FQGTGA. The CDR3 is made up of 14 amino acids. The CDR3 DNA follows: TGTGCCAGCAGCTTGTCCGGGTCGACAGATACGCAGTATTTT. Protein: CASSLSGSTDTQYF.

This clone was seen only a few times. The chain has TRBV21-1 and TRBJ1-2. TRBV21-1 is listed as a pseudogene. This CDR3 is built from 15 residues. The CDR3 nucleotides are TGTGCCAGCAGCAACTCTGCCAGGAGGAACTATGGCTACACCTTC. Its translation is CASSNSARRNYGYTF.

This clone was seen just once. The chain recombines TRBV4-1 with TRBJ2-1; D might be TRBD2 (6 bases). The CDR3 spans 15 residues. V lost 0 bases to trimming and J lost 9 bases, with 15 bases between them. Germline CDR1 is MGHRA and CDR2 is YSYEKL. In DNA, the CDR3 is TGCGCCAGCAGCCAAGAGGGTAGGCTAGCGACTGAGCAGTTCTTC. This sequence encodes CASSQEGRLATEQFF.

This rearrangement joins TRBV7-9 to TRBJ2-6, with D possibly TRBD1 on 6 matching bases. The V end lost 4 bases, the J end lost 5 bases, and 18 bases lay between the germline ends. The CDR3 consists of 17 residues. Per germline, CDR1 SEHNR and CDR2 FQNEAQ (reference sequence). The DNA for the CDR3 is TGTGCCAGCAGCTCCGTACCTCAGGGGTCGCGGGCCAACGTCCTGACTTTC. Amino acids: CASSSVPQGSRANVLTF.

J is TRBJ2-7 and V is TRBV5-4, with 11 bases fitting TRBD1. The CDR3 loop spans 16 amino acids. CDR1 is SGHNT, CDR2 YYREEE, per germline (reference sequence). With 1 base clipped from V and 6 bases from J, the junction kept 9 bases outside the gene matches. CDR3 nucleotides: TGTGCCAGCAGCTTGCCTGGGACAGGGGGTTGGGGCGAGCAGTACTTC. Its protein product is CASSLPGTGGWGEQYF.

The rearrangement uses TRBV6-6 and TRBJ1-5, with D perhaps matching TRBD1 (6 bases). Trimming removed 5 bases at V and 7 bases at J, with 18 bases between. This CDR3 is 15 amino acids long. The germline gives CDR1 MNHNY, CDR2 SVGAGI (reference sequence). The CDR3 spells CASSPGGGRRQPQHF. The CDR3 region has the DNA TGTGCCAGCAGTCCGGGAGGGGGGCGTAGGCAGCCCCAGCATTTT.

The chain uses TRBV25-1 and TRBJ1-3; perhaps TRBD1 as D (5 bases). Germline V gives CDR1 MGHDK, CDR2 SYGVNS. V was trimmed by 3 bases and J by 7 bases, leaving 10 bases between them. There are 13 residues in the CDR3. CDR3 bases: TGTGCCAGCAGTGATTGGGGGGTTAACACCATATATTTT. As protein: CASSDWGVNTIYF.

The chain is built from TRBV7-3 and TRBJ2-3; D is undetermined. Trimming took off 0 bases at V and 5 bases at J, with 9 bases between the two ends. The CDR3 length is 14 residues. Germline-derived CDR1 and CDR2 are SGHTA and FQGTGA. The CDR3 nucleotides are TGTGCCAGCAGCTTAACGGGCGCCAGAGATACGCAGTATTTT. As protein: CASSLTGARDTQYF.

The genes are TRBV5-1 and TRBJ1-3, with TRBD1 matching 8 bases. The V gene's germline CDR1 is SGHRS and CDR2 YFSETQ. The CDR3 extends over 15 amino acids. With V trimmed by 4 bases and J by 4 bases, 7 bases remained unmatched. The CDR3 protein is CASSPGQGVGNTIYF. The CDR3 nucleotides are TGCGCCAGCAGCCCAGGACAGGGCGTGGGAAACACCATATATTTT.

Notes on this clone: One end of the junction does not line up with germline, which may come from a read error. The rearrangement links TRBV7-7 to TRBJ1-3; the D is unclear. The CDR3 has 16 residues. Germline CDR1 reads SSHAT; CDR2 reads FNYEAQ (reference sequence). In nucleotides, the CDR3 is TGTGCTAGCAGCTTAGGGCCGTCCGGGTCTGGAAACACCATATATTTT. It is translated as CASSLGPSGSGNTIYF.

The chain has TRBV19 and TRBJ1-5; D perhaps matches TRBD1 (5 bases). V dropped 1 base and J dropped 2 bases, with 6 bases sitting between them. Germline lookup yields CDR1 LNHDA and CDR2 SQIVND (reference sequence). The CDR3 is made up of 14 amino acids. CDR3 in DNA: TGTGCCAGTAGTATAGCCAGGGGCAATCAGCCCCAGCATTTT. Its translation is CASSIARGNQPQHF.

The chain has TRBV29-1 and TRBJ2-7; no clear D. Trimming left V 5 bases short and J 4 bases short, with 9 bases between. The CDR3 is 11 residues long. Germline V lookup: CDR1 SQVTM, CDR2 ANQGSEA. CDR3 DNA sequence: TGCAGCGTTACTTCTAGTTACGAGCAGTACTTC. Translated: CSVTSSYEQYF.

The chain is built from TRBV5-1 and TRBJ2-1; D is perhaps TRBD2 (5 bases). In germline, CDR1 is SGHRS, CDR2 YFSETQ. The CDR3 totals 15 residues. Trimming cost V 0 bases and J 6 bases, with 13 bases left between them. CDR3: CASSLASSWGNEQFF. CDR3 sequence (DNA): TGCGCCAGCAGCTTGGCGTCTAGCTGGGGCAATGAGCAGTTCTTC.

The J gene is TRBJ1-5, the V gene TRBV21-1. TRBV21-1 is described as a pseudogene. The CDR3 covers 15 residues. CDR3 protein: CASSKAVGGHQPQHF. CDR3 nucleotide sequence: TGTGCCAGCAGCAAAGCGGTGGGGGGGCATCAGCCCCAGCATTTT.

This clone was found many times. V and J are TRBV28 and TRBJ2-7; no clear D. CDR1 and CDR2 (germline): MDHEN, SYDVKM. This CDR3 is built from 11 residues. V shed 5 bases and J shed 5 bases, with 7 bases lying between them. The CDR3 loop reads CASSTFHEQYF. The CDR3 nucleotides read TGTGCCAGCAGTACTTTCCACGAGCAGTACTTC.

The V gene is TRBV10-3, the J gene TRBJ2-7; 9 bases fit TRBD2. The J segment lost 4 bases and the V segment lost 4 bases, leaving 5 bases of the junction unmatched. In germline, CDR1 is ENHRY, CDR2 SYGVKD. This CDR3 is built from 14 residues. The chain's CDR3 is CAISGLSGGYEQYF. CDR3 sequence (DNA): TGTGCCATCAGTGGGCTTAGCGGGGGATACGAGCAGTACTTC.

This chain joins TRBV7-6 and TRBJ2-5, with a weak D call TRBD2 (6 bases). Germline V CDR1 and CDR2: SGHVS, FNYEAQ. The CDR3 contains 14 residues. Trimming left V 8 bases short and J 3 bases short, with 16 bases between. CDR3 protein: CASLTPGSKETQYF. The CDR3 DNA follows: TGTGCCAGCCTGACCCCCGGGAGCAAAGAGACCCAGTACTTC.

The rearrangement links TRBV2 to TRBJ1-1; 8 nucleotides match TRBD1. Germline CDR1 reads SNHLY; CDR2 reads FYNNEI. This CDR3 comprises 13 residues. The J segment lost 4 bases and the V segment lost 5 bases, leaving 3 bases of the junction unmatched. In nucleotides, the CDR3 is TGTGCCAGCAGTCCCGACAGGGGCACTGAAGCTTTCTTT. Encoded protein: CASSPDRGTEAFF.